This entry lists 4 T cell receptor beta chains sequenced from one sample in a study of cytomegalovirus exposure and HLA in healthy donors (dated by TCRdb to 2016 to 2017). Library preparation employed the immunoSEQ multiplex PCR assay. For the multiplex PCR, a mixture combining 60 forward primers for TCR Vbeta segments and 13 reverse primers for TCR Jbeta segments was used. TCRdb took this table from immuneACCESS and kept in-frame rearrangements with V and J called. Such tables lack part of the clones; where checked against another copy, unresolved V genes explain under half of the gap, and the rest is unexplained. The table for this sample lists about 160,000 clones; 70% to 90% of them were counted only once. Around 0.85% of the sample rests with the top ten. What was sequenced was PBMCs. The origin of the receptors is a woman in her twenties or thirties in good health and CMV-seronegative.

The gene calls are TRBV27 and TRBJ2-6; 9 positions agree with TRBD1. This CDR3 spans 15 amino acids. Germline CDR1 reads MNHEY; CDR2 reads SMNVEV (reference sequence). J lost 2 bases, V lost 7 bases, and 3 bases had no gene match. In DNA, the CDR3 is TGTGCCAGCAAGGGGGACAGGGCTGGGGCCAACGTCCTGACTTTC. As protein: CASKGDRAGANVLTF.

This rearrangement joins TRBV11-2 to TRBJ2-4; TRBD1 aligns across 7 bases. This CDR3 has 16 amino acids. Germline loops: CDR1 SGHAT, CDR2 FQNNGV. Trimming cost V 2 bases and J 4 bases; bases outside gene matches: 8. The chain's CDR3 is CASSLRWGQKKNIQYF. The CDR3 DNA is TGTGCCAGCAGCTTACGTTGGGGACAGAAAAAAAACATTCAGTACTTC.

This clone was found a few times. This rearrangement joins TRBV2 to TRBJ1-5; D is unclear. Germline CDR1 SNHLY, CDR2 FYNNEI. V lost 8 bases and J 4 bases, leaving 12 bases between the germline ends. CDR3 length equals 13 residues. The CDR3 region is CASGEGLNQPQHF. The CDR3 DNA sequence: TGTGCCAGCGGGGAGGGCCTGAATCAGCCCCAGCATTTT.

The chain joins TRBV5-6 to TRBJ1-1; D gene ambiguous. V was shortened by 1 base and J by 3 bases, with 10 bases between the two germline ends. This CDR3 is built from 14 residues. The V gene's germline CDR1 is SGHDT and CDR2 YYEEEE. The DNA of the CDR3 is TGTGCCAGCAGCTTGCCGGGGATGGACACTGAAGCTTTCTTT. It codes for CASSLPGMDTEAFF.